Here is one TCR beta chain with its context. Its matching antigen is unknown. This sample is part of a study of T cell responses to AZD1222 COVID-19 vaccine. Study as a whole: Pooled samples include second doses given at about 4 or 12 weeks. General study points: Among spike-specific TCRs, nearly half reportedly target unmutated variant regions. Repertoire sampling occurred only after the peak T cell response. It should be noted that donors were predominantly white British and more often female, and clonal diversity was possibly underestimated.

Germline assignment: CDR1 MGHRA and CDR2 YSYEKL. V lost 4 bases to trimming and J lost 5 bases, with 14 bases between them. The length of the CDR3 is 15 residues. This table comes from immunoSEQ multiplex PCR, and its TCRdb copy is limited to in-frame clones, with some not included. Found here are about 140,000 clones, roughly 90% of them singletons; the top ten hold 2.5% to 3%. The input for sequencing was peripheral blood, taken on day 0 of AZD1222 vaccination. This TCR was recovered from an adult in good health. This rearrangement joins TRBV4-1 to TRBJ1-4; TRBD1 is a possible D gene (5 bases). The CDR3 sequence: CASSPRRGANEKLFF. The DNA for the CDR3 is TGCGCCAGCAGCCCCCGTCGAGGGGCGAATGAAAAACTGTTTTTT.